The 6 T cell receptor beta chains below come from one sample, sequenced in a study of OX40 agonist ivuxolimab in advanced cancers. Measured with immunoSEQ multiplex PCR; TCRdb has only the in-frame clones, and not every one. The data hold about 74,000 clones, with roughly 88% observed a single time. This sample comprised CD4+ or CD8+ T cells sorted from blood, obtained in a trial of the OX40 agonist ivuxolimab. These receptors all come from an adult with an advanced solid tumor such as melanoma, head and neck, liver or kidney cancer.

The rearrangement joins TRBV29-1 to TRBJ2-1; 7 bases agree with TRBD2. Germline trimming cut 5 bases from V and 5 bases from J; bases unmatched to any gene: 6. This CDR3 is 13 amino acids long. Germline values: CDR1 SQVTM, CDR2 ANQGSEA. CDR3 sequence: CSVWGTTHNEQFF. The CDR3, as DNA: TGCAGCGTTTGGGGGACTACCCACAATGAGCAGTTCTTC.

The chain combines TRBV7-2 with TRBJ2-2, with D uncertain. The V gene lost 5 bases and the J gene lost 3 bases, with 10 bases spanning the gap. CDR3 size: 14 residues. Germline values: CDR1 SGHTA, CDR2 FQGNSA. The CDR3 spells CASSPLRDTGELFF. CDR3 DNA sequence: TGTGCCAGCAGCCCCCTCCGGGACACCGGGGAGCTGTTTTTT. The whole variable domain, remainder taken from reference TRBV7-2 and TRBJ2-2, is GAGVSQSPSNKVTEKGKDVELRCDPISGHTALYWYRQSLGQGLEFLIYFQGNSAPDKSGLPSDRFSAERTGGSVSTLTIQRTQQEDSAVYLCASSPLRDTGELFFGEGSRLTVL.

The J gene is TRBJ2-5, the V gene TRBV11-1, with D tentatively TRBD1 or TRBD2 (6 bases each). The CDR3 length is 14 residues. The germline V gene encodes CDR1 SGHAT and CDR2 FQDESV (reference sequence). V shed 8 bases and J shed 2 bases, with 15 bases lying between them. The CDR3 nucleotides are TGTGCCAGCTCCCCGGGAGACAGGCAAGAGACCCAGTACTTC. It specifies CASSPGDRQETQYF.

The V gene is TRBV7-2, the J gene TRBJ2-1, with 9 bases aligning to TRBD2. CDR3 length: 16 amino acids. V shed 3 bases and J 9 bases; nucleotides not matched to a gene: 12. CDR1 and CDR2 (germline): SGHTA, FQGNSA. This chain's CDR3 is CASSFKLGGGVIEQFF. CDR3 DNA sequence: TGTGCCAGCAGCTTTAAACTGGGCGGGGGGGTAATTGAGCAGTTCTTC.

This rearrangement joins TRBV7-2 to TRBJ2-7; D ambiguous. This CDR3 is 12 amino acids long. The V gene's germline CDR1 is SGHTA and CDR2 FQGNSA. Trimming stripped 4 bases from V and 2 bases from J, with 6 bases between. CDR3 sequence reads: CASSSQTYEQYF. In DNA, the CDR3 is TGTGCCAGCAGCTCCCAAACCTACGAGCAGTACTTC. Full variable domain (remainder filled in from reference TRBV7-2 and TRBJ2-7): GAGVSQSPSNKVTEKGKDVELRCDPISGHTALYWYRQSLGQGLEFLIYFQGNSAPDKSGLPSDRFSAERTGGSVSTLTIQRTQQEDSAVYLCASSSQTYEQYFGPGTRLTVT.

This clone showed up just a few times. The V call is TRBV4-3, the J call TRBJ1-2; D gene unclear. The CDR3 is 16 residues long. Germline CDR1 LGHNA, CDR2 YSLEER. V lost 0 bases, J lost 0 bases, and 11 bases lay in between. Here the CDR3 DNA reads TGCGCCAGCAGCCAAGATCGTGGCGGATCTAACTATGGCTACACCTTC. Amino acid sequence: CASSQDRGGSNYGYTF.